This TCR beta chain was captured in a study of T-cell reconstitution after alpha-beta-depleted transplantation in children. Study-level findings and limits: T cells produced anew were the main source of T-cell counts and diversity one year after transplant. Day-60 TCRbeta diversity that was high in some patients was derived from surviving recipient T cells and thymic progenitors. Several hundred graft clones that had expanded were reportedly the source of alpha-beta T cells about two months after transplant.

Preparation of the TCRbeta library used unique molecular identifiers. Using its own MiXCR run on the PCR reads, TCRdb lists one record per CDR3 protein. Here the sample spans over 120,000 distinct CDR3 sequences, 8.8% being singletons. The CDR3 spans 15 residues. The germline V gene encodes CDR1 SGHRS and CDR2 YFSETQ. Germline trimming cut 4 bases from V and 3 bases from J; bases unmatched to any gene: 4. Ten or more counts support this clonotype. Its specificity is unknown. The rearrangement joins TRBV5-1 to TRBJ2-2, with 9 positions matching TRBD2. This sequence was found in a female patient under 10 years old who had a stem cell transplant for congenital amegakaryocytic thrombocytopenia, so the T cells may come from the graft donor. The input for sequencing was PBMCs, mostly from graft donor cells, taken 180 days after TCRalphabeta/CD19-depleted stem cell transplant. The CDR3 reads CASSDIAGDTGELFF. CDR3 in DNA: TGCGCCAGCAGCGATATAGCGGGAGACACCGGGGAGCTGTTTTTT.